This T cell receptor (beta chain) was sequenced for a study of CD8 T cells in Susac syndrome. The CDR3 covers 15 residues. The V gene lost 0 bases and the J gene lost 8 bases, with 14 bases spanning the gap. Germline V gene sequence: CDR1 LGHDT, CDR2 YNNKEL (reference sequence). General study results and limits: By the study's own acknowledgment, its TCR sequencing and HLA analysis included relatively few individuals.

This clonotype was picked up one time. Its matching antigen is unknown. Relapsing-remitting disease, either stable or active, was present in the multiple sclerosis controls, who were treatment-naive patients. Random hexamers primed reverse transcription of about 0.45 to 1 ug RNA. Amplification of TCR beta CDR3 across 54 Vbeta and 13 Jbeta was performed with immunoSEQ multiplex PCR. MiXCR, run by TCRdb on the immunoSEQ multiplex PCR reads, gives a single entry per CDR3 protein. The profile shows some 170,000 distinct CDR3 sequences, approximately 95% of them singletons. The sample was CD4+ T cells from PBMCs. The rearrangement uses TRBV3-1 and TRBJ2-4; maybe TRBD2 (5 bases). The sequence was collected from a human donor with multiple sclerosis. This CDR3 reads CASSQERLTEDIQYF. The CDR3 nucleotides are TGTGCCAGCAGCCAAGAACGACTGACGGAGGACATTCAGTACTTC.